This T cell receptor beta chain originates from a study of cytomegalovirus exposure and HLA in healthy donors. Between the trimmed V and J ends, which lost 5 bases and 2 bases, there was a span of 10 bases. CDR3 length: 13 residues. Germline CDR1 is SGHDT and CDR2 is YYEEEE. For this clone: Its specificity is unknown.

13 Jbeta primers and 60 Vbeta primers were used for the PCR. TCRdb's copy holds only in-frame clones and misses some; the assay was immunoSEQ multiplex PCR. The profile shows tens of thousands of clones, roughly 76% of them singletons. Points from the study as a whole: Previously analyzed data showed that most TCR beta V segments were productive at a frequency of about 90% or about 30%. The majority of CMV-associated TCR beta chains were reported as apparently HLA-restricted in a later analysis. Accurate prediction of HLA-A and HLA-B alleles (for most subjects) was reportedly achieved from TCR beta sequences.

The material sequenced was PBMCs. V is TRBV5-6 and J is TRBJ1-2; D possibly corresponds to TRBD1 (6 bases). The TCR comes from a male donor in good health and CMV-seronegative. CDR3 coding DNA: TGTGCCAGCAGACGTCAGGGGAACTATGGCTACACCTTC. Residues: CASRRQGNYGYTF.